This T cell receptor (beta chain) originates from a study of blood T cell repertoires in COVID-19. Study information: Acute and convalescent COVID-19 specimens originated in the United States, Italy and Spain. T cells, B-cell-depleted T cells, or PBMCs supplied cDNA or gDNA.

The method was immunoSEQ multiplex PCR; TCRdb's version includes in-frame clones alone and lacks a portion of them. The sample lists approximately 210,000 clones, around 84% occurring once. This clone was seen just once. V was pared by 0 bases and J by 3 bases, with 0 bases of the junction left unmatched. The CDR3 has 15 amino acids. Germline assignment: CDR1 SEHNR and CDR2 FQNEAQ (reference sequence). The TCR sequence derives from a man in his forties or fifties with COVID-19, enrolled during active disease. The V gene is TRBV7-9, the J gene TRBJ2-3; 10 bases are a match to TRBD2. Sample: peripheral blood. The CDR3 sequence is CASSLASGRTDTQYF. The CDR3 DNA sequence: TGTGCCAGCAGCTTAGCTAGCGGGAGGACAGATACGCAGTATTTT.